The sequence of this TCR beta chain was determined in a study of shared clonotypes between healthy human individuals. The table lists this clone with many counts. The CDR3 has 15 amino acids. Germline trimming cut 7 bases from V and 3 bases from J; bases unmatched to any gene: 8. CDR1 MRHNA and CDR2 SNTAGT come from the germline V gene. HIV-negative, healthy adults without recent acute infections or vaccinations were the donors. It was at deep level that the assay was run. The protocol was immunoSEQ multiplex PCR, while the TCRdb copy is restricted to in-frame clones and leaves out a portion. Among around 510,000 clones, just over 75% were seen once, and the ten largest hold more than 10%.

Sequenced material: PBMCs. The chain combines TRBV6-4 with TRBJ2-3, with 9 bases matching TRBD1. The TCR originated in a middle-aged woman in good health. Some clones in this sample may be carry-over from other donors' samples. The CDR3 DNA is TGTGCCAGCAATTCCCGGGACAGGGAGACAGATACGCAGTATTTT. Residues: CASNSRDRETDTQYF.